The entry below gives a single T cell receptor beta chain sequence along with its context. Its antigen has not been determined. The sample holds no much larger clone one base away, and base qualities are not on file. Spanning cysteine to phenylalanine, the CDR3 consists of 14 amino acids. Here the CDR3 DNA is all that survives: 42 bases in frame from base 1. V is cut back by 3 bases and J by 3 bases, with 3 bases in the junction unmatched. Sequences SEHNR (CDR1) and FQNEAQ (CDR2) are obtained from the germline V gene (reference sequence). In the ViraFEST assay, PBMC were stimulated with viral peptide pools, and antigen-specific CD4+ T cell clonotypes were then identified by expansion using TCR sequencing. After around 10 days of culture, CD4+ T cells were isolated with the EasySep CD4+ T cell isolation kit. PCR-confirmed SARS-CoV-2 infection had occurred in convalescent patients between March and December 2020, before the Alpha, Beta and Delta variants emerged in the United States. Each well held around 1.9 million PBMC cultured in IMDM containing roughly 5% human AB serum, about 10 IU/ml IL-2 and gentamicin, along with roughly 10 ug/ml peptides. For the negative control culture condition, an HIV-1 Nef peptide pool was used. Half of the culture medium was replaced with fresh IL-2-containing medium on days 3 and 7. Unless noted otherwise, every peptide stimulation condition was grown in triplicate wells. Using Ficoll-Paque Plus gradient centrifugation, PBMC were separated from whole blood and then either used fresh or cryopreserved at -140C. The QIAamp micro DNA kit was used to extract genomic DNA from the cultured CD4+ T cells.

The source of the sample is a study of vaccination effects on CD4 cells after COVID-19 (dated by TCRdb to about 2022). Turning to the overall study: Each participant received two doses of an mRNA SARS-CoV-2 vaccine, either BNT162b2 or mRNA-1273. The full study included roughly 11 COVID-19 convalescent patients and several SARS-CoV-2-naive healthy vaccine recipients. SARS-CoV-2 spike-specific CD4+ TCR repertoires were compared before and after mRNA vaccination in COVID-19 convalescent patients and in infection-naive vaccine recipients. In the study, cultures from other donors were sequenced using the Oncomine TCR Beta short-read assay on an Illumina iSeq 100. Pre-vaccine samples were collected from two convalescent patients 16 days and one week before the first dose, corresponding to 142 and 148 days after COVID-19 diagnosis.

Library creation used the immunoSEQ multiplex PCR assay. DNA from the cultured and isolated CD4+ T cells underwent TCR beta CDR3 sequencing. The authors' analysis ran thus. The analysis removed non-productive TCR sequences, trimmed reads to the CDR3 region, and retained only CDR3s that were 7 or more amino acids long. Antigen-specific clonotypes were identified using the MANAFEST web app by comparison of expansion in peptide wells against reference cultures. For clones to be considered positive, expansion at FDR<0.05 versus reference and all other wells, an odds ratio above 5, and a frequency above 0.1% in two replicate wells were required. Clonotypes significantly expanded in SARS-CoV-2 spike wells and in at least one common cold coronavirus spike condition were defined as cross-reactive. Using the stringdist R package, CDR3 similarity was measured by Levenshtein distance, and unrooted trees were constructed with ape in R 3.6.1. TCRdb carries this immuneACCESS record with in-frame sequences only. Its versions omit some clonotypes, under half of them owing to an unresolved V gene in the studies checked, with the rest unexplained. That table gives V, J and clone size, and the DNA gave D and trimming. This sample is represented by roughly 57,000 clones; roughly 77% of them were singletons. Around 5.5% of the sample lies in the top ten.

What the research found in general, with its limitations: Marked clonal contraction was observed in both infection-induced and vaccine-induced clones at late post-vaccination timepoints, consistent with waning T cell responses. Only a small number of convalescent patients were included, and no early post-infection timepoints were available, which limited the study. In convalescent patients, the post-vaccine spike-reactive repertoire consisted mainly of new vaccine-induced clones, largely distinct from infection-induced clones.

This material consisted of CD4+ T cells from PBMCs cultured with HIV peptides, taken before COVID-19 vaccination. The cell subset or site label here, explained by the study, means: HIV-1 Nef peptide pool negative control/reference culture. The TCR was taken from a human donor who had a prior SARS-CoV-2 infection. The receptor chain draws on TRBV7-9 and TRBJ2-7, with 9 middle bases fitting TRBD1. Read as DNA, the sequence is TGTGCCAGCAGCTTTTGGGACAGGGACTACGAGCAGTACTTC. It translates as CASSFWDRDYEQYF. Outside the CDR3, residues come from the reference TRBV7-9 and TRBJ2-7 proteins, so the full variable domain is: DTGVSQNPRHKITKRGQNVTFRCDPISEHNRLYWYRQTLGQGPEFLTYFQNEAQLEKSRLLSDRFSAERPKGSFSTLEIQRTEQGDSAMYLCASSFWDRDYEQYFGPGTRLTVT.